Listed here are 3 T cell receptor beta chains from one sample, sequenced in a study of PD-L1 blockade in urothelial cancer. Method: immunoSEQ multiplex PCR; TCRdb's copy keeps in-frame clones and lacks some. The sample has approximately 50,000 clones; 84% are singletons. Noted time point: pretreatment peripheral blood. The specimen was PBMCs, collected around atezolizumab (anti-PD-L1) treatment. The receptors derive from a man aged 50 to 59 with urothelial cancer.

The chain recombines TRBV29-1 with TRBJ2-7; D uncertain. In germline, CDR1 is SQVTM, CDR2 ANQGSEA. Trimming removed 5 bases from V and 0 bases from J, with 11 bases in between. This CDR3 region has 13 residues. CDR3 in amino acids: CSVSARNSYEQYF. In DNA, the CDR3 is TGCAGCGTTTCTGCCAGGAACTCCTACGAGCAGTACTTC.

The J gene is TRBJ2-2, the V gene TRBV6-4; 7 bases match TRBD2. This CDR3 contains 15 residues. CDR1 and CDR2 (germline): MRHNA, SNTAGT. With 5 bases clipped from V and 4 bases from J, the junction kept 7 bases outside the gene matches. CDR3 loop: CASSQWGGSTGELFF. Here the CDR3 DNA reads TGTGCCAGCAGTCAATGGGGGGGGAGCACCGGGGAGCTGTTTTTT.

In this sample, this clone turned up a few times. The chain has TRBV30 and TRBJ2-7; D might be TRBD1 (6 bases). Germline lookup yields CDR1 GTSNPN and CDR2 SVGIG (reference sequence). This CDR3 region has 12 residues. V dropped 3 bases and J dropped 5 bases, with 11 bases sitting between them. CDR3 sequence (DNA): TGTGCCTGGAGACCACAGGGTGACGAGCAGTACTTC. As protein: CAWRPQGDEQYF.